Sequencing of this TCR beta chain was carried out in a study of blood T cell repertoires in COVID-19. The overall study: Italy, Spain and the United States were the sources of the convalescent and acute COVID-19 samples.

Per the study methods: Amplification of reference gene primers was used by the study to estimate nucleated cell counts. TCRdb's copy holds only in-frame clones and misses some; the assay was immunoSEQ multiplex PCR. The DNA gave D and trimming, while V, J and clone size come from that table. The sample lists approximately 210,000 clones, around four fifths occurring once. Donors were grouped by their self-reported clinical history. Recovered status in Cohort 3 required two negative PCRs, clearance, or symptom resolution. The sequence derives from a man between 40 and 49 years old who had recovered from COVID-19. The sequenced sample consisted of PBMCs or T cells enriched from blood (not recorded which).

In nucleotides, the CDR3 is TGTGCCAGCAGCTCGGACATTTACGGCTACACCTTC. Translating it yields CASSSDIYGYTF. The chain recombines TRBV5-4 with TRBJ1-2; tentative D call: TRBD1 (5 bases). Germline values: CDR1 SGHNT, CDR2 YYREEE (reference sequence). CDR3 size: 12 residues. Trimming pared 3 bases from V and 8 bases from J, leaving 11 bases between.